The clone carrying this TCR beta chain was counted a few times. Its specificity is unknown. The data stem from a study of blood T cells in healthy people across ages. Regarding the study as a whole: A strong correlation was found between TCR beta diversity and the percentage of naive T cells.

A J-beta primer mix and a sample-barcoded 5' primer were used in a second PCR of roughly 6 to 11 cycles. From the 5' RACE reads, TCRdb called clonotypes with MiXCR, one entry per CDR3 protein. In the table there are around 620,000 distinct CDR3 sequences, 27% of which are singletons. This CDR3 has 15 residues. With 3 bases removed from V and 3 bases from J, the gap between germline ends came to 11 bases. Germline V gene data show CDR1 as KGHDR and CDR2 as SFDVKD. The specimen was blood. The sequence came from a woman aged 70-85 years in good health. This chain links TRBV24-1 with TRBJ2-1; D call uncertain. The CDR3 nucleotides are TGTGCCACCAGTGATCCGGTAGACAACTACAATGAGCAGTTCTTC. Protein: CATSDPVDNYNEQFF.